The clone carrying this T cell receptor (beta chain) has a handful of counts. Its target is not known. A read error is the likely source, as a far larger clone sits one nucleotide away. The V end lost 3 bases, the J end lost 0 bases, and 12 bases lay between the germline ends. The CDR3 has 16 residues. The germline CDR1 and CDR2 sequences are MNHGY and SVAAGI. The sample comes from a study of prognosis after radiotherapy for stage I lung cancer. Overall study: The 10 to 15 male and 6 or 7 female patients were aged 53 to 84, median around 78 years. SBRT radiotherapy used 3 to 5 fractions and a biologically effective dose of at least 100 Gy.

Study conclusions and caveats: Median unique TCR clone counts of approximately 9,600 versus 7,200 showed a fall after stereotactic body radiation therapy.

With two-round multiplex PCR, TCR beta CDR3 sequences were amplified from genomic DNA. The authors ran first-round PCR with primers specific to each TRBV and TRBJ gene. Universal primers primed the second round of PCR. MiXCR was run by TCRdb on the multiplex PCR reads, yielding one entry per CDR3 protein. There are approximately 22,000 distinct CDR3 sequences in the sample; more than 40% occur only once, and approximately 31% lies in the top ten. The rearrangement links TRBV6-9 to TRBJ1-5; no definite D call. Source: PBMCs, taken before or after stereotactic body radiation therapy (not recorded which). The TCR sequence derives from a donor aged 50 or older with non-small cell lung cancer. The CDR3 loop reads CASSYRGRVSNQPQHF. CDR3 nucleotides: TGTGCCAGCAGTTACCGGGGTAGAGTTAGCAATCAGCCCCAGCATTTT.